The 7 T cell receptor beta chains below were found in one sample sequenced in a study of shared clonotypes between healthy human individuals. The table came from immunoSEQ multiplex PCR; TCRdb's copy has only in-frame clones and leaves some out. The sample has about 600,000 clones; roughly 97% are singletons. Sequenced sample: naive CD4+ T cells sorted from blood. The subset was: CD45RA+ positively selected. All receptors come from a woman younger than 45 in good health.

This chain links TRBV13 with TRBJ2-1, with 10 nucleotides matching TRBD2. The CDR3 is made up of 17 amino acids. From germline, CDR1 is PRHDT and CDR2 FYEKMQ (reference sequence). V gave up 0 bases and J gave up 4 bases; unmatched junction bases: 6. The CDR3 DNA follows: TGTGCCAGCAGCTTAGGAGGGCTAGCGGGAGCTTACAATGAGCAGTTCTTC. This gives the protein CASSLGGLAGAYNEQFF.

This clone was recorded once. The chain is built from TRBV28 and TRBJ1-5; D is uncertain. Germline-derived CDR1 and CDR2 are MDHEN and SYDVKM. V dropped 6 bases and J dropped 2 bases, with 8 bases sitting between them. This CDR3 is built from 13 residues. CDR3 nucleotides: TGTGCCAGCAGAAGCCCCCGCAATCAGCCCCAGCATTTT. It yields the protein CASRSPRNQPQHF. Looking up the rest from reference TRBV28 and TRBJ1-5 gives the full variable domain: DVKVTQSSRYLVKRTGEKVFLECVQDMDHENMFWYRQDPGLGLRLIYFSYDVKMKEKGDIPEGYSVSREKKERFSLILESASTNQTSMYLCASRSPRNQPQHFGDGTRLSIL.

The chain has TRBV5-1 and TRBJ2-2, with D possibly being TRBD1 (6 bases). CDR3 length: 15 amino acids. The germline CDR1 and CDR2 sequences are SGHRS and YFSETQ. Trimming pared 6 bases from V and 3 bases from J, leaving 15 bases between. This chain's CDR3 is CASTSDRPDTGELFF. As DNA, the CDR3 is TGCGCCAGCACGTCAGACAGGCCTGACACCGGGGAGCTGTTTTTT.

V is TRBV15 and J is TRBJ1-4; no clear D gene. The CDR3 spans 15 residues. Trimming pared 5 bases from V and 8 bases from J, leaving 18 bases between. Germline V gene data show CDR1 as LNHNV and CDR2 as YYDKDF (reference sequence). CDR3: CATSQIERVGEKLFF. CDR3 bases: TGTGCCACCAGCCAGATCGAAAGGGTAGGAGAAAAACTGTTTTTT.

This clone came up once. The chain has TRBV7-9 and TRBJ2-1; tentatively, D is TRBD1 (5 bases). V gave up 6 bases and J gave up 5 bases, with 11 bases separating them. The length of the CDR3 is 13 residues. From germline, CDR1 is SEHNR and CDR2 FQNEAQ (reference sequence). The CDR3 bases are TGTGCCAGCAGACCGACAGTCAACAATGAGCAGTTCTTC. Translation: CASRPTVNNEQFF.

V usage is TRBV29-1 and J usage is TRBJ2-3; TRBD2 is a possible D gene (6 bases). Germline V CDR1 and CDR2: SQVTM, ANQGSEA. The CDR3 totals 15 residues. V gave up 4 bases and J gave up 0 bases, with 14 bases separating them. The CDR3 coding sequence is TGCAGCGTTGGCGGGGACGGCGGGAGCACAGATACGCAGTATTTT. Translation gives CSVGGDGGSTDTQYF.

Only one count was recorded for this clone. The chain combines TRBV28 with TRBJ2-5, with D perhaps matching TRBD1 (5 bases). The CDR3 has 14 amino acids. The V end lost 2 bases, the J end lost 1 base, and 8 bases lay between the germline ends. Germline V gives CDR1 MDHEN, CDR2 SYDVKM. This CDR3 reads CASSLEQVQETQYF. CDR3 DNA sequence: TGTGCCAGCAGTTTAGAACAGGTCCAAGAGACCCAGTACTTC.